The T cell receptor beta chain described here comes from a study of OX40 agonist ivuxolimab in advanced cancers. This CDR3 has 16 amino acids. With 1 base removed from V and 2 bases from J, the gap between germline ends came to 11 bases. CDR1 is MGHRA, CDR2 YSYEKL, per germline. TCRdb's table, derived via immunoSEQ multiplex PCR, lists solely in-frame clones and lacks some. Here the sample spans about 67,000 clones, over 75% being singletons. The sequencing here drew on CD4+ or CD8+ T cells sorted from blood, taken in a trial of the OX40 agonist ivuxolimab. This receptor was identified in an adult with an advanced solid tumor such as melanoma, head and neck, liver or kidney cancer. The chain couples TRBV4-1 to TRBJ2-2; tentative D call: TRBD2 (5 bases). The CDR3 is CASSQVVGLNTGELFF. In nucleotides, the CDR3 is TGCGCCAGCAGCCAAGTTGTAGGACTCAACACCGGGGAGCTGTTTTTT.